This T cell receptor (beta chain) was sequenced for a study of patients and donors after allogeneic stem cell transplantation. This clonotype showed up just a few times. From the RT-PCR reads, TCRdb called clonotypes with MiXCR, one entry per CDR3 protein. Among fewer than 200,000 distinct CDR3 sequences listed, around 28% were seen once. From germline, CDR1 is LGHNA and CDR2 YNFKEQ. V was pared by 3 bases and J by 2 bases, with 3 bases of the junction left unmatched. This CDR3 region has 14 residues. The TCR comes from a human donor who was either an allogeneic HSCT recipient or a stem cell or donor lymphocyte infusion donor (not recorded which). It is not recorded whose cells these are; they may come from a transplant donor. Sample: blood, either unsorted or a sorted T cell fraction (not recorded which). The V call is TRBV4-2, the J call TRBJ1-1; 7 bases are a match to TRBD1. Here the CDR3 DNA reads TGTGCCAGCAGCCAGGGGACAGTAAACACTGAAGCTTTCTTT. Its protein product is CASSQGTVNTEAFF.